Shown below are 26 T cell receptor beta chains from a single sample sequenced in a study of blood T cells in healthy people across ages (dated by TCRdb to the mid-2010s). Library preparation used 5' RACE. Sequencing took place on an Illumina HiSeq 2500. The second PCR ran for roughly 7 to 12 cycles and used a J-beta primer mix along with a sample-barcoded 5' primer. TCRdb reran the public reads through fastp at Q25 and MiXCR, keeping productive beta chains. Under each unique CDR3 protein, matching rows form one entry showing the most common genes and DNA. The sample includes some 700,000 distinct CDR3 sequences, with about 20% observed a single time. The biggest ten clones account for under 25% of the sample. Sequenced material: blood. The receptors here all came from a man in his sixties or seventies in good health.

This clonotype appeared a few times. This rearrangement joins TRBV7-2 to TRBJ2-7; 7 nucleotides line up with TRBD2. CDR1 and CDR2 (germline): SGHTA, FQGNSA. The CDR3 is 14 residues long. The V segment lost 3 bases and the J segment 5 bases; nucleotides outside the gene matches: 7. As DNA, the CDR3 is TGTGCCAGCAGCTTCTGGGAGGGCCTCAACGAGCAGTACGTC. Protein product: CASSFWEGLNEQYV.

This clonotype was counted a few times. J is TRBJ2-3 and V is TRBV7-2; weak D call: TRBD1 (5 bases). The V gene's germline CDR1 is SGHTA and CDR2 FQGNSA. V was trimmed by 5 bases and J by 7 bases, leaving 19 bases between them. This CDR3 spans 15 amino acids. CDR3: CASSQGAGMLNTQYF. CDR3 bases: TGTGCCAGCAGCCAAGGGGCAGGGATGTTAAATACGCAGTATTTT. The complete variable domain, with remaining parts taken from reference TRBV7-2 and TRBJ2-3, reads GAGVSQSPSNKVTEKGKDVELRCDPISGHTALYWYRQSLGQGLEFLIYFQGNSAPDKSGLPSDRFSAERTGGSVSTLTIQRTQQEDSAVYLCASSQGAGMLNTQYFGPGTRLTVL.

Regarding this clonotype: This may be a read error: a much more frequent sequence differs by one nucleotide. The rearrangement links TRBV12-3 or TRBV12-4 to TRBJ1-1; D not certain. CDR3 length equals 12 residues. CDR3 coding DNA: TGTGCCGGCAGTTTCATGAACACTGAAGCTTTCTTT. Translation gives CAGSFMNTEAFF.

In this sample, this clonotype turned up a few times. CDR3 nucleotide sequence: TGTGCCAGCAGCCCCCGGGATCGTTACACCGGGGAGCTGTTTTTT. This encodes CASSPRDRYTGELFF. This rearrangement joins TRBV7-2 to TRBJ2-2; possibly TRBD2 for D (5 bases). The CDR3 has 15 amino acids. Germline loops: CDR1 SGHTA, CDR2 FQGNSA. Trimming shortened V by 5 bases and J by 3 bases, and 13 bases separated the two germline ends.

This clonotype has only a few counts. V is TRBV20-1 and J is TRBJ2-1; 15 positions agree with TRBD2. Germline CDR1 is DFQATT and CDR2 is SNEGSKA (reference sequence). V dropped 3 bases and J dropped 9; count of bases not matched to a gene: 6. The CDR3 is 15 residues long. The CDR3 nucleotides read TGCAGTGCTAGGGACGGACTAGCGGGAGGGTTTGAGCAGTTCTTC. Translated: CSARDGLAGGFEQFF.

This clonotype has only a few counts. The chain joins TRBV7-3 to TRBJ1-1; no clear D gene. The CDR3 has 17 residues. V shed 1 base and J shed 1 base, with 16 bases lying between them. Germline V gene sequence: CDR1 SGHTA, CDR2 FQGTGA. Here the CDR3 DNA reads TGTGCCAGCAGCTTAATTGGTCGGGAAGTGCAGAACACTGAAGCTTTCTTT. Translated, it gives CASSLIGREVQNTEAFF.

V is TRBV6-1 and J is TRBJ1-2, with 9 bases aligning to TRBD1. The CDR3 is 14 amino acids. The J segment lost 8 bases and the V segment lost 3 bases, leaving 7 bases of the junction unmatched. Looked up from germline, CDR1 is MNHNS and CDR2 is SASEGT. The CDR3 protein is CASSDTGQGAGYTF. As DNA, the CDR3 is TGTGCCAGCAGTGATACGGGACAGGGCGCCGGCTACACCTTC.

The rearrangement links TRBV4-3 to TRBJ1-2, with 7 nucleotides matching TRBD1. J lost 7 bases, V lost 0 bases, and 5 bases had no gene match. CDR1 and CDR2 (germline): LGHNA, YSLEER. The CDR3 is 14 amino acids. CDR3 nucleotides: TGCGCCAGCAGCCAAGAAATAGCAGGGGGTGGCTACACCTTC. It specifies CASSQEIAGGGYTF.

The chain carries TRBV13 and TRBJ2-7, with TRBD1 matching 8 bases. CDR1 and CDR2 from the germline V gene are PRHDT and FYEKMQ (reference sequence). V lost 4 bases to trimming and J lost 5 bases; unmatched junction nucleotides: 4. The CDR3 is 13 residues long. CDR3: CASSSDRVHEQYF. The CDR3 bases are TGTGCCAGCAGCTCGGACAGGGTCCACGAGCAGTACTTC.

The V and J genes are TRBV12-3 or TRBV12-4 and TRBJ1-1, with D possibly TRBD1 on 6 matching bases. The length of the CDR3 is 13 residues. Trimming stripped 5 bases from V and 4 bases from J, with 11 bases between. The CDR3 is CASSEQGFTEAFF. CDR3 DNA sequence: TGTGCCAGCAGTGAACAGGGTTTCACTGAAGCTTTCTTT.

There are a few counts of this clonotype. The chain carries TRBV12-3 or TRBV12-4 and TRBJ1-2; no firm D call. Deletions cut 8 bases from V and 3 bases from J, with 16 bases between. This CDR3 has 14 amino acids. The CDR3 protein is CASDTGRYDYGYTF. The CDR3 DNA reads as TGTGCCAGCGATACCGGACGGTATGACTATGGCTACACCTTC.

The chain couples TRBV18 to TRBJ2-1, with D unclear. The tail of the sequence fits TRBJ2-7 better, so the J call may be wrong. Germline V lookup: CDR1 KGHSH, CDR2 LQKENI. The CDR3 spans 13 residues. The CDR3 is CASSPASSYEQYF. The DNA for the CDR3 is TGTGCCAGCTCACCGGCCTCCTCCTACGAGCAGTACTTC.

In this sample, this clonotype turned up once. A much larger clone differs from this one at a single base, so this may be a read error. The genes are TRBV29-1 and TRBJ2-1; 8 bases are a match to TRBD2. This CDR3 region has 13 residues. Germline CDR1 and CDR2: SQVTM and ANQGSEA. With 3 bases clipped from V and 6 bases from J, the junction kept 4 bases outside the gene matches. CDR3: CSVEPSGRNEQFF. CDR3 DNA: TGCAGCGTTGAGCCTAGCGGGCGCAATGAGCAGTTCTTC.

The chain has TRBV7-2 and TRBJ1-1; 9 bases are a match to TRBD1. The CDR3 consists of 15 residues. CDR1 SGHTA and CDR2 FQGNSA come from the germline V gene. V lost 5 bases, J lost 0 bases, and 4 bases stayed unmatched. CDR3 in DNA: TGTGCCAGCAGCGCCGGACAGGGGATGAACACTGAAGCTTTCTTT. Translated: CASSAGQGMNTEAFF.

This chain links TRBV12-3 or TRBV12-4 with TRBJ1-2; D not certain. The CDR3 has 13 residues. The ends were cut back, 4 bases at V and 6 bases at J, with 12 bases in the middle. This chain's CDR3 is CASSYGQRDGYTF. The CDR3 DNA reads as TGTGCCAGCAGTTACGGGCAGAGGGATGGCTACACCTTC.

The table lists this clonotype with a few counts. J is TRBJ1-3 and V is TRBV7-8; TRBD1 matches 8 bases. The CDR3 totals 15 residues. Unmatched junction bases numbered 6, after V lost 8 bases and J lost 0 bases. Germline CDR1 SGHVS, CDR2 FQNEAQ. The CDR3 DNA reads as TGTGCCAGCTCCGGGACAGGCCTCTCTGGAAACACCATATATTTT. Its translation is CASSGTGLSGNTIYF.

This clonotype was observed a single time. DNA for the CDR3: TGTGCCAGCAGCCAACACCTATTGACAGGAATTCAGTACTTC. It translates to CASSQHLLTGIQYF. The V call is TRBV3-1, the J call TRBJ2-4; D possibly corresponds to TRBD1 (6 bases). V dropped 2 bases and J dropped 10 bases, with 15 bases sitting between them. CDR1 and CDR2 from the germline V gene are LGHDT and YNNKEL (reference sequence). This CDR3 has 14 amino acids.

This clonotype was seen only once. Germline and junction disagree at one end, which may indicate a read error. The chain couples TRBV24-1 to TRBJ2-1; 13 bases are shared with TRBD2. The germline V gene has CDR1 KGHDR and CDR2 SFDVKD. This CDR3 is built from 17 residues. The CDR3 DNA follows: TGTGTCACCAGTGACAGAGGGACTAGCGGGATGGGCAATGAGCAGTTCTTC. Its translation: CVTSDRGTSGMGNEQFF.

This rearrangement joins TRBV6-1 to TRBJ2-5; D perhaps matches TRBD1 (6 bases). Germline V gene lookup returns CDR1 MNHNS and CDR2 SASEGT. V was shortened by 4 bases and J by 4 bases, with 13 bases between the two germline ends. This CDR3 is built from 14 residues. The CDR3 region is CASSGTGSRETQYF. The CDR3 DNA follows: TGTGCCAGCAGTGGTACAGGGTCGCGAGAGACCCAGTACTTC.

V gene TRBV6-5 combines with J gene TRBJ1-1; D is perhaps TRBD1 (5 bases). The CDR3 spans 14 residues. Trimming cost V 6 bases and J 3 bases, with 14 bases left between them. Germline CDR1 reads MNHEY; CDR2 reads SVGAGI. CDR3 region: CASRVAGRHTEAFF. The CDR3 region has the DNA TGTGCCAGCAGGGTCGCAGGGAGGCACACTGAAGCTTTCTTT.

A few counts support this clonotype. The chain is built from TRBV20-1 and TRBJ1-2; 7 bases fit TRBD1. The CDR3 consists of 12 residues. With 5 bases clipped from V and 4 bases from J, the junction kept 4 bases outside the gene matches. CDR1 DFQATT and CDR2 SNEGSKA come from the germline V gene (reference sequence). The CDR3 loop is CSARRDSYGYTF. CDR3 nucleotide sequence: TGCAGTGCTCGCCGGGACAGCTATGGCTACACCTTC.

This chain links TRBV14 with TRBJ1-4; 7 bases fit TRBD1. The V gene's germline CDR1 is SGHDN and CDR2 FVKESK. The J segment lost 4 bases and the V segment lost 4 bases, leaving 9 bases of the junction unmatched. The CDR3 length is 16 residues. CDR3 region: CASSPGTAQFNEKLFF. In nucleotides, the CDR3 is TGTGCCAGCAGCCCGGGGACAGCACAATTTAATGAAAAACTGTTTTTT.

This chain uses TRBV6-2 or TRBV6-3 with TRBJ2-6; D remains unclear. Looked up from germline, CDR1 is MNHEY and CDR2 is SVGEGT. Trimming took off 2 bases at V and 0 bases at J, with 5 bases between the two ends. The CDR3 is 15 residues long. The CDR3 region is CASSYGTSGANVLTF. For the CDR3, the DNA is TGTGCCAGCAGTTACGGCACCTCTGGGGCCAACGTCCTGACTTTC.

The rearrangement uses TRBV6-5 and TRBJ2-1; 7 bases align to TRBD1. TRBJ2-7 matches the DNA end more closely, so the J call is doubtful. Germline lookup yields CDR1 MNHEY and CDR2 SVGAGI. There are 15 residues in the CDR3. CDR3 protein: CASTRRQGPTYEQYV. The CDR3 DNA is TGTGCCAGCACTCGGCGACAGGGACCAACCTACGAGCAGTACGTC.

This clonotype was seen only a few times. The chain uses TRBV20-1 and TRBJ1-2; tentative D call: TRBD1 (5 bases). The CDR3 runs 13 residues. Per the germline V gene, CDR1 is DFQATT and CDR2 is SNEGSKA (reference sequence). Trimming pared 0 bases from V and 8 bases from J, leaving 13 bases between. CDR3 DNA sequence: TGCAGTGCTAGAGATGGCGCAGGGAAGGGCTACACCTTC. Protein product: CSARDGAGKGYTF.

The chain is built from TRBV6-2 or TRBV6-3 and TRBJ2-5, with 12 nucleotides matching TRBD2. The trim removed 10 bases at V and 5 bases at J, leaving 5 bases unmatched. The CDR3 is 13 amino acids. Germline CDR1 and CDR2: MNHEY and SVGEGT. DNA of the CDR3: TGTGCCACCCGACTAGCGGGGGTGGAGACCCAGTACTTC. Amino acid sequence: CATRLAGVETQYF.